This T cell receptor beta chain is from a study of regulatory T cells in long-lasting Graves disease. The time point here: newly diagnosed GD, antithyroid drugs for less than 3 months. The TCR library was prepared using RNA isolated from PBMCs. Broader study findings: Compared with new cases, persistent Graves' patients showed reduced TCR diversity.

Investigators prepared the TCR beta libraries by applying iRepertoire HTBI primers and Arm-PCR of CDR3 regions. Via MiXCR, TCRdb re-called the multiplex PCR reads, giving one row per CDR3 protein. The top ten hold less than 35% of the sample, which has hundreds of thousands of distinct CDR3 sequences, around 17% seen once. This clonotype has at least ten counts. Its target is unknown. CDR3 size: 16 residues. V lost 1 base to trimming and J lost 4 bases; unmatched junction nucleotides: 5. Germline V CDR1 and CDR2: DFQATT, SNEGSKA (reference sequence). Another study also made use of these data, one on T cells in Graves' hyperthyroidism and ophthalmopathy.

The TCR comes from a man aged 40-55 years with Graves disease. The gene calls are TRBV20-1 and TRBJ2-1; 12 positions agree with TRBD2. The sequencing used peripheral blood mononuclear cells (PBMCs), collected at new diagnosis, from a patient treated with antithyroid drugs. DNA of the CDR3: TGCAGTGCTAGAGTGGAGACTAGCGGGGGTTACAATGAGCAGTTCTTC. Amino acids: CSARVETSGGYNEQFF.